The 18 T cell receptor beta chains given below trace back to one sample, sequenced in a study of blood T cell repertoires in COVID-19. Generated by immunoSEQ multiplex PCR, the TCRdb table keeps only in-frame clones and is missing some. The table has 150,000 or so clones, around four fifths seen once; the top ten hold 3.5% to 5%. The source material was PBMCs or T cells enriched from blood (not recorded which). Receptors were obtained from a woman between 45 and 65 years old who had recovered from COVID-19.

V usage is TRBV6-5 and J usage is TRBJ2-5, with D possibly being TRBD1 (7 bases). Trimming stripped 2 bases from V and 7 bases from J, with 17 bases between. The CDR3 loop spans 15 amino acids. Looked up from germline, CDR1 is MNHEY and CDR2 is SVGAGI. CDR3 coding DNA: TGTGCCAGCAGTTACCCTCACAGGGGAGGAGCGACCCAGTACTTC. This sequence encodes CASSYPHRGGATQYF.

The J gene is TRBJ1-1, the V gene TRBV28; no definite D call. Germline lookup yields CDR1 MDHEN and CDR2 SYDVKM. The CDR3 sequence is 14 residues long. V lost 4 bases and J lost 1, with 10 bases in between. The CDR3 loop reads CASSSHRQNTEAFF. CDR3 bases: TGTGCCAGCAGTTCCCATAGACAGAACACTGAAGCTTTCTTT.

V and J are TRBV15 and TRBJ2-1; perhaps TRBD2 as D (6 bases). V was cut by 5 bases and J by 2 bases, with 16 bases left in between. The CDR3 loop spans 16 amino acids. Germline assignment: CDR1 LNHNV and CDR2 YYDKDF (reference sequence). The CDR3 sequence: CATSLERVPPYNEQFF. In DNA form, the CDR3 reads TGTGCCACCAGCCTCGAGCGGGTGCCCCCCTACAATGAGCAGTTCTTC.

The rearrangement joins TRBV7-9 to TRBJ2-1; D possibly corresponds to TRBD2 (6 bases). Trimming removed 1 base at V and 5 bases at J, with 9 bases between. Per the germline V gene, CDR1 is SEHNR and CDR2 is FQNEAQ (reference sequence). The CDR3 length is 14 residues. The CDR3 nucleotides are TGTGCCAGCAGCTTAGTGGGACTGGACAATGAGCAGTTCTTC. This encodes CASSLVGLDNEQFF.

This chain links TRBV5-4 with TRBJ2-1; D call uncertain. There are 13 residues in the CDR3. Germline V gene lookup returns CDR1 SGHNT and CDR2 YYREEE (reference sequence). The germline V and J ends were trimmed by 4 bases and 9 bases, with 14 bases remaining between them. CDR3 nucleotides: TGTGCCAGCAGCCGCGACTCAATCGGTGAGCAGTTCTTC. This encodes CASSRDSIGEQFF.

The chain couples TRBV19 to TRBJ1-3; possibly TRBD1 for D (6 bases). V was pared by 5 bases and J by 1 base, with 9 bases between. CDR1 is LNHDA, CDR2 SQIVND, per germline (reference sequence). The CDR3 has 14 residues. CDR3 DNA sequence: TGTGCCAGTAGTCTACAGGGATCTGGAAACACCATATATTTT. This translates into CASSLQGSGNTIYF. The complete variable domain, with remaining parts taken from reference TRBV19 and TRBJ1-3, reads DGGITQSPKYLFRKEGQNVTLSCEQNLNHDAMYWYRQDPGQGLRLIYYSQIVNDFQKGDIAEGYSVSREKKESFPLTVTSAQKNPTAFYLCASSLQGSGNTIYFGEGSWLTVV.

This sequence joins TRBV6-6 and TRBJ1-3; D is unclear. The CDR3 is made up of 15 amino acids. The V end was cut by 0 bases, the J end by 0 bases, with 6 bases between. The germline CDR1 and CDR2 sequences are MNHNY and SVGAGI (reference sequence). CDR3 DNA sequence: TGTGCCAGCAGTTACTCCGGGAGCTCTGGAAACACCATATATTTT. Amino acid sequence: CASSYSGSSGNTIYF.

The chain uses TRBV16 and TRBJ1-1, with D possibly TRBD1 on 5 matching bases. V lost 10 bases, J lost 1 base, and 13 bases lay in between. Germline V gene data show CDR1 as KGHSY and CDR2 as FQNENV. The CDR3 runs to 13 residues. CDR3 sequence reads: CATGGRWNTEAFF. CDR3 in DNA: TGTGCCACCGGGGGACGGTGGAACACTGAAGCTTTCTTT.

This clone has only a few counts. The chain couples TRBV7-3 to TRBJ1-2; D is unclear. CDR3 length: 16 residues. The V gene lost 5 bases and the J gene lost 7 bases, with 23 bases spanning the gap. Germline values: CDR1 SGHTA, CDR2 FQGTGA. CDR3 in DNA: TGTGCCAGCAGCGATCTATCCCGGCGCCAGGCAGCTGGCTACACCTTC. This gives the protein CASSDLSRRQAAGYTF. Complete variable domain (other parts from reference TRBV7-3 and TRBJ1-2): GAGVSQTPSNKVTEKGKYVELRCDPISGHTALYWYRQSLGQGPEFLIYFQGTGAADDSGLPNDRFFAVRPEGSVSTLKIQRTERGDSAVYLCASSDLSRRQAAGYTFGSGTRLTVV.

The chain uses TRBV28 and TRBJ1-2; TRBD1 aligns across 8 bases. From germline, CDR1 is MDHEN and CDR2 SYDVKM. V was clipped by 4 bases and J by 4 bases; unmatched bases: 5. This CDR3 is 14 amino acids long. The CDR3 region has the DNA TGTGCCAGCAGTTCCGGACAGGGACCCTATGGCTACACCTTC. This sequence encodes CASSSGQGPYGYTF.

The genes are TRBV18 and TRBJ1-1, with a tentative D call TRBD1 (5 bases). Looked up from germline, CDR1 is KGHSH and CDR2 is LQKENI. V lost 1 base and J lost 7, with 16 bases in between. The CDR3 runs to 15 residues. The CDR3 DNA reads TGTGCCAGCTCACCACAAACTAATCCCCAGGGTGAAGCTTTCTTT. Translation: CASSPQTNPQGEAFF.

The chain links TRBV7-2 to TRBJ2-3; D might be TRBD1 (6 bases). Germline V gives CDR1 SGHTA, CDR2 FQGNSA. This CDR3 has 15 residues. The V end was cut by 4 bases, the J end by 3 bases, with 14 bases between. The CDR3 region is CASSSGAGTTDTQYF. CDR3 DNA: TGTGCCAGCAGCTCAGGGGCCGGGACAACAGATACGCAGTATTTT.

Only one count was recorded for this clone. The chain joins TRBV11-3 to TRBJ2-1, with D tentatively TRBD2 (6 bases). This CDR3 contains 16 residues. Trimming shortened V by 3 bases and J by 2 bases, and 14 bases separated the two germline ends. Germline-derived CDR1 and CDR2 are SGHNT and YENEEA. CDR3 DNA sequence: TGTGCCAGCAGCTTTGGGGGGAGCCTCCCCTACAATGAGCAGTTCTTC. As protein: CASSFGGSLPYNEQFF.

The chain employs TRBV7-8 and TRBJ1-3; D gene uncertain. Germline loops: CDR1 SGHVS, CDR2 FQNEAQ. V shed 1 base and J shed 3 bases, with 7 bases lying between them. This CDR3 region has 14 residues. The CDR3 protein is CASSLVAGGNTIYF. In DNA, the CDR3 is TGTGCCAGCAGCTTAGTGGCGGGTGGAAACACCATATATTTT.

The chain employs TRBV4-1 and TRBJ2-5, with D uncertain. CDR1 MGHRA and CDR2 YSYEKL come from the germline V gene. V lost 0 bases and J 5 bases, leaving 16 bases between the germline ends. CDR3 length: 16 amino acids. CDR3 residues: CASSQDREQLGETQYF. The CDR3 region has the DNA TGCGCCAGCAGCCAAGATCGCGAACAACTCGGGGAGACCCAGTACTTC.

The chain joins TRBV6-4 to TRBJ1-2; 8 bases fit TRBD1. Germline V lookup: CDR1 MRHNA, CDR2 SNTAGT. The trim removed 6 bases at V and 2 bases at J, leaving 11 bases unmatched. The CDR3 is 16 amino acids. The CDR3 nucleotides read TGTGCCAGCAGCCGCGAATGGGGACAGGCGAACTATGGCTACACCTTC. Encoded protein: CASSREWGQANYGYTF.

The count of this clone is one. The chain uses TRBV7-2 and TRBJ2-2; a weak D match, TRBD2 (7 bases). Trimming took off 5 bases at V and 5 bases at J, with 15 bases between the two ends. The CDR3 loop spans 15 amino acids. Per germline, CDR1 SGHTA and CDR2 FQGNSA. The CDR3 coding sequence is TGTGCCAGCAGCCAGGGGCGGGAGTTAACCGGGGAGCTGTTTTTT. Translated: CASSQGRELTGELFF.

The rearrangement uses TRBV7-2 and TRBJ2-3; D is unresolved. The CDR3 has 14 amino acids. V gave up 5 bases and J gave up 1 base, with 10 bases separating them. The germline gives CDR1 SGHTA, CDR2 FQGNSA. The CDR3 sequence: CASSLLLGTDTQYF. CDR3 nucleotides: TGTGCCAGCAGCCTCCTTCTCGGCACAGATACGCAGTATTTT.